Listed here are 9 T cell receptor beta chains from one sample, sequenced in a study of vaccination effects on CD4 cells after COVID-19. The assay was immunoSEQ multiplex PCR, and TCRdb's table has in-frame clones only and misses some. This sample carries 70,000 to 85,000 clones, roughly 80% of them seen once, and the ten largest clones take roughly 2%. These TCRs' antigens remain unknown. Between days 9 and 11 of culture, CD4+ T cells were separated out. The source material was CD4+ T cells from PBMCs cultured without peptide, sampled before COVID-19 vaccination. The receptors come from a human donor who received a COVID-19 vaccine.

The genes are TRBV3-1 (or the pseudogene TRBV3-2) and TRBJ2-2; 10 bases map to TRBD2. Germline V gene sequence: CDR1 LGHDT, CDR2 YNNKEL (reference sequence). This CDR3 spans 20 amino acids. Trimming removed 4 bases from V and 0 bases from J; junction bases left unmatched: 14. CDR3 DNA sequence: TGTGCCAGCAGCCCCACCCGGGGTCTAGCGGGGGCCTCGAACACCGGGGAGCTGTTTTTT. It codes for CASSPTRGLAGASNTGELFF.

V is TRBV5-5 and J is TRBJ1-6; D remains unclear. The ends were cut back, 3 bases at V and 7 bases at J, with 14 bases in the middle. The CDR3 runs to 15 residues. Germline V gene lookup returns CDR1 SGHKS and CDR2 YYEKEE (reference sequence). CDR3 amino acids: CASSSWQTWNSPLHF. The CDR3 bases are TGTGCCAGCAGCTCATGGCAAACCTGGAATTCACCCCTCCACTTT.

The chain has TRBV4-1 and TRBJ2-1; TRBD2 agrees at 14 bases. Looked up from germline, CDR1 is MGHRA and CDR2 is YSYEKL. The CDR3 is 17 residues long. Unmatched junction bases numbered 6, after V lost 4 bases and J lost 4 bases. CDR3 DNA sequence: TGCGCCAGCAGCCTCCGACTAGCGGGGGGGCAATACAATGAGCAGTTCTTC. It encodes CASSLRLAGGQYNEQFF.

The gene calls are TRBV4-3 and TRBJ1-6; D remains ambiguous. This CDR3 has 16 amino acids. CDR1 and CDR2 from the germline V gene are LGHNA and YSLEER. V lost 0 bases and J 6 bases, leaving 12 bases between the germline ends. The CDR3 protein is CASSQDGGSLNSPLHF. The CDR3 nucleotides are TGCGCCAGCAGCCAAGATGGTGGCAGCCTTAATTCACCCCTCCACTTT.

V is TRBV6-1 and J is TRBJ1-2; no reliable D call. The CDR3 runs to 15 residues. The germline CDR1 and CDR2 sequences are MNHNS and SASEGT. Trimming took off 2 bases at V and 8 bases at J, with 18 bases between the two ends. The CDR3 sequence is CASSEQNELLGGYTF. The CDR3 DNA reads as TGTGCCAGCAGTGAACAGAATGAGCTTTTGGGCGGCTACACCTTC.

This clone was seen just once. CDR3 nucleotides: TGCGCCAGCAGCCGAAGAAGGGGGTCAGAAACCGGGGAGCTGTTTTTT. Protein sequence: CASSRRRGSETGELFF. The chain couples TRBV4-1 to TRBJ2-2; maybe TRBD1 (6 bases). The CDR3 has 16 residues. CDR1 is MGHRA, CDR2 YSYEKL, per germline. Trimming removed 4 bases at V and 5 bases at J, with 17 bases between.

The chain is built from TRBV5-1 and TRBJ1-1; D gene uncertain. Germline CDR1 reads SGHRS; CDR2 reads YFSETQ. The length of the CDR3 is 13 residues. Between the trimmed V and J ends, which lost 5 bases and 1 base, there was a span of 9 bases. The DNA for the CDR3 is TGCGCCAGCAGAGTAGGAGGGAACACTGAAGCTTTCTTT. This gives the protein CASRVGGNTEAFF.

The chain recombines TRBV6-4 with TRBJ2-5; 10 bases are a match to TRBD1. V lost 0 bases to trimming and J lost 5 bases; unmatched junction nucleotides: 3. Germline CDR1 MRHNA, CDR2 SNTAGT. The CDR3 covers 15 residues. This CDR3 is CASSDSTGGRETQYF. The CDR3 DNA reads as TGTGCCAGCAGTGACTCGACAGGGGGCCGGGAGACCCAGTACTTC.

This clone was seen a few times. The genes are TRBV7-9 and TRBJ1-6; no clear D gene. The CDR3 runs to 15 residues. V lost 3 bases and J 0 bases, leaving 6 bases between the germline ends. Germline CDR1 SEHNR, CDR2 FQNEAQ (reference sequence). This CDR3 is CASSFRSSYNSPLHF. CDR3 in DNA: TGTGCCAGCAGCTTCCGGAGCTCCTATAATTCACCCCTCCACTTT.